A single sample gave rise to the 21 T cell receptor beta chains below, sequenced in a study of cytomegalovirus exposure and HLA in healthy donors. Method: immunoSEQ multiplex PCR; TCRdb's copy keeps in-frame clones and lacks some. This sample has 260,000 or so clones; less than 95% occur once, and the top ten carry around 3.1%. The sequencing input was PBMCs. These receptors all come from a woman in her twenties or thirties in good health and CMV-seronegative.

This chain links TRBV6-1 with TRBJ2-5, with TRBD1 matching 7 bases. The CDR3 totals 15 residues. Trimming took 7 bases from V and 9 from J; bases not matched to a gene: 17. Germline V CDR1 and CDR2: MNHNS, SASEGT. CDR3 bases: TGTGCCAGCATACACCCCGGGACAGACCTTAGGTCCCAGTACTTC. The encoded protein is CASIHPGTDLRSQYF.

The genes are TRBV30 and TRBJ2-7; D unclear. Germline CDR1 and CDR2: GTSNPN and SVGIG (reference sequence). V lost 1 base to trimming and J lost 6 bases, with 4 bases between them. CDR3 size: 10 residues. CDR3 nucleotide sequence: TGTGCCTGGAGTGGCTCCGAGCAGTACTTC. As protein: CAWSGSEQYF.

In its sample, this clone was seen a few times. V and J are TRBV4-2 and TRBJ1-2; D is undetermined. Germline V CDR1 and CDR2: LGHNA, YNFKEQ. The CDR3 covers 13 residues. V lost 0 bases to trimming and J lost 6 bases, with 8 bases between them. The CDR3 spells CASSQDLPNGYTF. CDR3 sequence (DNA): TGTGCCAGCAGCCAAGATTTGCCCAATGGCTACACCTTC.

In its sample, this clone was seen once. The CDR3 coding sequence is TGTGCCAGCAGGCCCTTTTTAGTTTCTAGAGGGACCGGGGAGCTGTTTTTT. Its protein product is CASRPFLVSRGTGELFF. The chain is built from TRBV11-2 and TRBJ2-2; D may be TRBD2 (5 bases). The length of the CDR3 is 17 residues. V shed 6 bases and J shed 5 bases, with 22 bases lying between them. Germline V lookup: CDR1 SGHAT, CDR2 FQNNGV.

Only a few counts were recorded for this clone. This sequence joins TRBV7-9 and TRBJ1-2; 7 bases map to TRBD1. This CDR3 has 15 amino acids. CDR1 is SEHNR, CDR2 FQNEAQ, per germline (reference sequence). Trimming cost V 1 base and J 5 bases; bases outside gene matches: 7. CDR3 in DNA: TGTGCCAGCAGCTTAGTACTCGGGACAGCTTATGGCTACACCTTC. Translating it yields CASSLVLGTAYGYTF.

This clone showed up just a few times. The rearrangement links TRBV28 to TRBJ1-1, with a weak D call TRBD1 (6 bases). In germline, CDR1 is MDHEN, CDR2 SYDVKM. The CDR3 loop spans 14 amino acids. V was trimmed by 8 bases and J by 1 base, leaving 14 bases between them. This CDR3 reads CASVGGPANTEAFF. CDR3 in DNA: TGTGCCAGCGTTGGGGGGCCCGCGAACACTGAAGCTTTCTTT.

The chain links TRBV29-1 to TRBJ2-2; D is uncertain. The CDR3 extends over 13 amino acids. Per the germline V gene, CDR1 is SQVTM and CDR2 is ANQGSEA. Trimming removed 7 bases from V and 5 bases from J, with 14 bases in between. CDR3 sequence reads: CSALRAQTGELFF. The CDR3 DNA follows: TGCAGCGCGCTCCGAGCTCAGACCGGGGAGCTGTTTTTT.

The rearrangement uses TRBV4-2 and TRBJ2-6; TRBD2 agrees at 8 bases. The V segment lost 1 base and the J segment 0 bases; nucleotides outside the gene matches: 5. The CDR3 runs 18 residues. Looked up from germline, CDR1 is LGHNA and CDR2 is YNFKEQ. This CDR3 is CASSQVSGKGSGANVLTF. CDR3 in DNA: TGTGCCAGCAGCCAAGTTAGCGGGAAGGGCTCTGGGGCCAACGTCCTGACTTTC.

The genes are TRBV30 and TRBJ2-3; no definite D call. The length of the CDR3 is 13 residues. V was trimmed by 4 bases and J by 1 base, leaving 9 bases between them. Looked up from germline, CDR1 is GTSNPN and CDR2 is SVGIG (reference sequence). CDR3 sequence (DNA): TGTGCCTGGACGGAAAAGGGCACAGATACGCAGTATTTT. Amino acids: CAWTEKGTDTQYF. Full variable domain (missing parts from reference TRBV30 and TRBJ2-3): SQTIHQWPATLVQPVGSPLSLECTVEGTSNPNLYWYRQAAGRGLQLLFYSVGIGQISSEVPQNLSASRPQDRQFILSSKKLLLSDSGFYLCAWTEKGTDTQYFGPGTRLTVL.

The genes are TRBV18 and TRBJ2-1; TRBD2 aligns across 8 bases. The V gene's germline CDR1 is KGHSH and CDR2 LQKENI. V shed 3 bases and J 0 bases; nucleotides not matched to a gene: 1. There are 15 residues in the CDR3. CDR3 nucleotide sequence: TGTGCCAGCTCACCTAGCGGGATCTCCTACAATGAGCAGTTCTTC. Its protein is CASSPSGISYNEQFF.

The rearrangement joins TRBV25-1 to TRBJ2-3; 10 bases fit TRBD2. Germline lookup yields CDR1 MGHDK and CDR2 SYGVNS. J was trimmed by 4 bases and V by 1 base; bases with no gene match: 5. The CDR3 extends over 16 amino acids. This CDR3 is CASSELDSGRSDTQYF. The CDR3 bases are TGTGCCAGCAGTGAATTAGATAGCGGGAGGTCAGATACGCAGTATTTT.

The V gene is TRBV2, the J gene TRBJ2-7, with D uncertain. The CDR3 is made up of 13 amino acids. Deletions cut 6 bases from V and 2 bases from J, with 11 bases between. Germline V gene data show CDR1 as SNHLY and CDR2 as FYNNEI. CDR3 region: CASRSTGAYEQYF. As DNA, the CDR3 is TGTGCCAGCAGATCGACTGGCGCCTACGAGCAGTACTTC. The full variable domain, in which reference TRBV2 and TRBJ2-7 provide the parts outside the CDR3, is EPEVTQTPSHQVTQMGQEVILRCVPISNHLYFYWYRQILGQKVEFLVSFYNNEISEKSEIFDDQFSVERPDGSNFTLKIRSTKLEDSAMYFCASRSTGAYEQYFGPGTRLTVT.

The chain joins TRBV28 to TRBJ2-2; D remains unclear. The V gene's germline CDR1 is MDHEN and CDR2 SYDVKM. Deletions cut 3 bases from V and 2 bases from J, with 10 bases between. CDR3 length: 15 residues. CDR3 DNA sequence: TGTGCCAGCAGTTTGTGGGATTTTAACACCGGGGAGCTGTTTTTT. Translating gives CASSLWDFNTGELFF.

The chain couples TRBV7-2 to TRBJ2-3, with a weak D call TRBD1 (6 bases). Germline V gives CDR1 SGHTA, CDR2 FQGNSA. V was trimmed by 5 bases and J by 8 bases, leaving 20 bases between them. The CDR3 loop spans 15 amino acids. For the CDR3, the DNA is TGTGCCAGCAGCCACGGGACAACAACCCCGGGTACGCAGTATTTT. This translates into CASSHGTTTPGTQYF.

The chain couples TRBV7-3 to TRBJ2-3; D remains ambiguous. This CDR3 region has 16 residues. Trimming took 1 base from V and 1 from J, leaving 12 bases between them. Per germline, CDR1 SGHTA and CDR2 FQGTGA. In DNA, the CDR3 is TGTGCCAGCAGCTTAAGGGCGGCCCGGGGCACAGATACGCAGTATTTT. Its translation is CASSLRAARGTDTQYF.

CDR3 bases: TGTGCCAGCAGTGATGGCCTGACAGATACGCAGTATTTT. Translation: CASSDGLTDTQYF. V gene TRBV2 combines with J gene TRBJ2-3; D remains ambiguous. V was pared by 3 bases and J by 3 bases, with 7 bases between. Germline assignment: CDR1 SNHLY and CDR2 FYNNEI. The CDR3 is made up of 13 amino acids.

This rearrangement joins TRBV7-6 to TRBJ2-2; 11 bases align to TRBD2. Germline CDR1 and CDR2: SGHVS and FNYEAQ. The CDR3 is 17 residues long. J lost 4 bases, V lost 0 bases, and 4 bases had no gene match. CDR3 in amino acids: CASSLALAGVGTGELFF. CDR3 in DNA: TGTGCCAGCAGCTTAGCACTAGCGGGAGTAGGCACCGGGGAGCTGTTTTTT.

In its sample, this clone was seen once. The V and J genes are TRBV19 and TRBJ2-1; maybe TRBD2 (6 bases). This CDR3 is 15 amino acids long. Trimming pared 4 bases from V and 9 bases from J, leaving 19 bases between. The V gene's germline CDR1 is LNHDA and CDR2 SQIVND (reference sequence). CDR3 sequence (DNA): TGTGCCAGTAGTACCGGGACTCGAACCTTGAGTGAGCAGTTCTTC. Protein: CASSTGTRTLSEQFF.

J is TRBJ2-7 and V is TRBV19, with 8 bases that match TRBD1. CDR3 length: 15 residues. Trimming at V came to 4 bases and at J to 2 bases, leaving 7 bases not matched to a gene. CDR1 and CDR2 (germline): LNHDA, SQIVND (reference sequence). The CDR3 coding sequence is TGTGCCAGTAGTACCGGGACAGGCAATCCCTACGAGCAGTACTTC. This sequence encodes CASSTGTGNPYEQYF.

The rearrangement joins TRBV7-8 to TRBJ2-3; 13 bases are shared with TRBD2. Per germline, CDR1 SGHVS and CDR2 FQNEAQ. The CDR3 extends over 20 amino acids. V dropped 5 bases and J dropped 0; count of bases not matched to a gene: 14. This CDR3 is CASSQTWTSGRAISTDTQYF. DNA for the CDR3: TGTGCCAGCAGCCAAACGTGGACTAGCGGGAGAGCAATTAGCACAGATACGCAGTATTTT.

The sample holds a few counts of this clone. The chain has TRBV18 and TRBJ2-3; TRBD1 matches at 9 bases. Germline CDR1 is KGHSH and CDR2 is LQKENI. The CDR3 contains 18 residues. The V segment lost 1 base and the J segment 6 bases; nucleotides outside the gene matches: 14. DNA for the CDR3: TGTGCCAGCTCACCACTGAGTACTCCGGGACAGGGATACGATACGCAGTATTTT. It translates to CASSPLSTPGQGYDTQYF.